The entry below describes one TCR beta chain. The sample belongs to a study of cytomegalovirus exposure and HLA in healthy donors. Unmatched junction bases numbered 8, after V lost 5 bases and J lost 6 bases. CDR1 is SGHAT and CDR2 is FQNNGV in the germline V gene. The CDR3 has 15 residues. The study ran its PCR with 60 Vbeta and 13 Jbeta primers. Only in-frame clones appear in the TCRdb table, and some are missing; sequencing was by immunoSEQ multiplex PCR. The sample lists roughly 120,000 clones; 70% to 85% were seen once. Sequenced input: PBMCs. The chain combines TRBV11-2 with TRBJ1-4, with 8 nucleotides matching TRBD1. The receptor's source is a man aged 25 to 40 in good health and CMV-seropositive. DNA of the CDR3: TGTGCCAGCAGCCGGACCGGGACAGGTGATGAAAAACTGTTTTTT. Translated, it gives CASSRTGTGDEKLFF.